This paragraph covers one TCR beta chain sequence. The data were taken from a study of shared clonotypes between healthy human individuals. The test was conducted at deep level. Clones were sequenced by immunoSEQ multiplex PCR, and TCRdb holds only the in-frame ones, with some missing. Of some 2,100,000 clones in the sample, 90% to 96% are singletons; the top ten hold roughly 0.13%. Germline V gene data show CDR1 as SNHLY and CDR2 as FYNNEI. The CDR3 runs 14 residues. Trimming at V came to 7 bases and at J to 6 bases, leaving 7 bases not matched to a gene. Sequencing was done on a sample of naive CD4+ T cells sorted from blood. Subset described: CD45RA+ positively selected. This clonotype originated in a man aged 18 to 30 in good health. The genes are TRBV2 and TRBJ2-1; 9 nucleotides line up with TRBD2. CDR3 region: CASNAGGKVNEQFF. In DNA, the CDR3 is TGTGCCAGCAATGCGGGAGGGAAGGTCAATGAGCAGTTCTTC.